This TCR beta chain derives from a study of T cell responses to AZD1222 COVID-19 vaccine. V shed 6 bases and J shed 5 bases, with 11 bases lying between them. Germline V gene lookup returns CDR1 DFQATT and CDR2 SNEGSKA (reference sequence). The CDR3 has 11 residues. Profiled with immunoSEQ multiplex PCR; TCRdb holds only in-frame clones, not every one. The table lists about 61,000 clones, around 90% of them singletons. The sample here was peripheral blood, taken on day 0 of AZD1222 vaccination. The genes are TRBV20-1 and TRBJ2-7; tentative D call: TRBD1 (5 bases). The source is an adult in good health. Here the CDR3 reads CSAHDSNEQYF. Here the CDR3 DNA reads TGCAGTGCCCACGACAGCAACGAGCAGTACTTC.